This T cell receptor (beta chain) was identified during a study of somatic mutations in cytotoxic T cells in rheumatoid arthritis. The table came from immunoSEQ multiplex PCR; TCRdb's copy has only in-frame clones and leaves some out. The sample includes around 14,000 clones, about 93% of them seen just once. The count of this clone is one. Germline loops: CDR1 SGHAT, CDR2 FQDESV (reference sequence). Germline trimming cut 0 bases from V and 4 bases from J; bases unmatched to any gene: 6. The CDR3 is 15 amino acids. The chain joins TRBV11-1 to TRBJ2-7; 7 nucleotides align to TRBD1. Input material: CD4+ T cells sorted from blood. This clonotype was sampled from a man between 65 and 85 years old with rheumatoid arthritis. CDR3 sequence reads: CASSLAPGQPYEQYF. As DNA, the CDR3 is TGTGCCAGCAGCTTAGCTCCGGGACAGCCTTACGAGCAGTACTTC.